Below are 2 T cell receptor beta chains sequenced from a single sample in a study of blood T cell repertoires in COVID-19. The data were produced by immunoSEQ multiplex PCR, yet TCRdb's version contains in-frame clones alone and is incomplete. The repertoire holds approximately 300,000 clones, with about 92% as singletons. The specimen was PBMCs or T cells enriched from blood (not recorded which). The origin of the receptors is a woman in her thirties who had recovered from COVID-19.

The rearrangement links TRBV3-1 (or the pseudogene TRBV3-2) to TRBJ2-2; tentative D call: TRBD2 (7 bases). This CDR3 comprises 15 residues. The germline gives CDR1 LGHDT, CDR2 YNNKEL (reference sequence). Trimming took off 2 bases at V and 2 bases at J, with 9 bases between the two ends. The CDR3 bases are TGTGCCAGCAGCCAAAGGGGGGGAAACACCGGGGAGCTGTTTTTT. Amino acid sequence: CASSQRGGNTGELFF.

This chain connects TRBV20-1 to TRBJ1-1; D ambiguous. V lost 3 bases and J lost 7, with 6 bases in between. CDR1 DFQATT and CDR2 SNEGSKA come from the germline V gene (reference sequence). The CDR3 has 10 amino acids. The CDR3 coding sequence is TGCAGTGCTAGTGACGGTGAAGCTTTCTTT. This translates into CSASDGEAFF.